This TCR beta chain emerged from a study of T cell changes during pregnancy in multiple sclerosis. The method was immunoSEQ multiplex PCR; TCRdb's version includes in-frame clones alone and lacks a portion of them. The sample carries about 80,000 clones, around 92% recorded once. Germline assignment: CDR1 SNHLY and CDR2 FYNNEI. This CDR3 comprises 11 residues. Trimming removed 8 bases from V and 4 bases from J, with 8 bases in between. The TCR comes from a female donor with multiple sclerosis, enrolled in a pregnancy study. The source was peripheral blood, collected before pregnancy. The V gene is TRBV2, the J gene TRBJ1-2, with D perhaps TRBD1 (5 bases). CDR3 amino acids: CASGGGYGYTF. As DNA, the CDR3 is TGTGCCAGCGGGGGGGGCTATGGCTACACCTTC.